This T cell receptor beta chain came from a study of cytomegalovirus exposure and HLA in healthy donors. Findings and limits, study-wide: Reports credit the classifier with highly specific, highly sensitive diagnosis of cytomegalovirus status.

This clone was counted only a few times. What it binds is not known. TCRdb's table, derived via immunoSEQ multiplex PCR, lists solely in-frame clones and lacks some. This sample has under 250,000 clones, with about 89% found just once. The CDR3 totals 11 residues. Germline lookup yields CDR1 KGHSH and CDR2 LQKENI. Trimming took 6 bases from V and 6 from J, leaving 8 bases between them. The chain is built from TRBV18 and TRBJ1-1; D unresolved. The sample taken for sequencing was PBMCs. This clonotype was obtained from a woman aged 18-30 years in good health and CMV-seronegative. CDR3 sequence reads: CASSAAPEAFF. CDR3 bases: TGTGCCAGCTCGGCGGCTCCTGAAGCTTTCTTT.